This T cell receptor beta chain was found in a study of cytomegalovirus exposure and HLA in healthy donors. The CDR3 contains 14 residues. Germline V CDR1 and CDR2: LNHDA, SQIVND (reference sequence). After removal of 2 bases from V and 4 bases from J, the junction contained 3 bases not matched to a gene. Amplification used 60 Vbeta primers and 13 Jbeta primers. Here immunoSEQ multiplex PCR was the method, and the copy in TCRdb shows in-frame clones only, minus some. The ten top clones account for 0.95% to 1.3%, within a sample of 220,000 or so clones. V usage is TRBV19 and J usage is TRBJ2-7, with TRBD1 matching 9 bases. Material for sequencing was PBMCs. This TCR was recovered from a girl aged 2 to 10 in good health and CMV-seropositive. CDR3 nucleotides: TGTGCCAGTAGTATAACAGGGGGCGCATACGAGCAGTACTTC. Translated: CASSITGGAYEQYF.